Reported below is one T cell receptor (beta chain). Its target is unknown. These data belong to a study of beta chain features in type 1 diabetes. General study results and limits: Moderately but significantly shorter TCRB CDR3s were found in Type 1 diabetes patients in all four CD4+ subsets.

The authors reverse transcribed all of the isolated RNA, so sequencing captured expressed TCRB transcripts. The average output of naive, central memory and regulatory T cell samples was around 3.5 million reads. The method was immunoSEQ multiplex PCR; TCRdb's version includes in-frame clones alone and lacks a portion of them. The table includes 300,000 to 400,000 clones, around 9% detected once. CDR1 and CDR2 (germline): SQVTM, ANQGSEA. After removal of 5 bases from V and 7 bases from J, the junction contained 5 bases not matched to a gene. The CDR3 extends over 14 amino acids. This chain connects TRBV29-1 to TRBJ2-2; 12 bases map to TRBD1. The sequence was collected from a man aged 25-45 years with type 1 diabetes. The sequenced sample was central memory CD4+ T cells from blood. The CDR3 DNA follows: TGCAGCGTTACCGGGACAGGGGGCGTCGGGGAGCTGTTTTTT. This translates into CSVTGTGGVGELFF.